This is a list of T cell receptor beta chains from one sample in a study of shared clonotypes between healthy human individuals. Libraries were prepared by immunoSEQ multiplex PCR; TCRdb keeps only in-frame clonotypes and omits some of them. The sample lists roughly 2.1 million clones, just over 90% seen once, with more than 1.5% in the top ten. The sample taken for sequencing was naive CD8+ T cells from PBMCs. The receptors come from a man aged 18 to 30 in good health. Some clones in this sample may be carry-over from other donors' samples. CDR3s include the opening cysteine and the closing phenylalanine or tryptophan. D genes are given only for firm matches. The size of a clone is reported for some rows only, either as once, few or many, or as a class for expanded clones.

J: TRBJ1-1
size: .
D: .
V: TRBV6-8
CDR3: CASSYEGRTLGPLDAFF
DNA: TGTGCCAGCAGTTACGAAGGACGAACGTTAGGGCCCCTGGATGCTTTCTTT

J: TRBJ2-1
size: .
D: TRBD2
V: TRBV5-6
CDR3: CASSFGTSGQQFF
DNA: TGTGCCAGCAGCTTCGGGACTAGCGGTCAGCAGTTCTTC

J: TRBJ2-2
size: .
D: .
V: TRBV13
CDR3: CASSRGNTGELFF
DNA: TGTGCCAGCAGCCGCGGGAACACCGGGGAGCTGTTTTTT

J: TRBJ2-1
size: .
D: .
V: TRBV5-5
CDR3: CASSLGVLEQFF
DNA: TGTGCCAGCAGCTTGGGGGTACTTGAGCAGTTCTTC

J: TRBJ2-7
size: .
D: TRBD2
V: TRBV6-1
CDR3: CASAGLAGVYEQYF
DNA: TGTGCCAGCGCCGGACTAGCGGGAGTATACGAGCAGTACTTC

J: TRBJ2-1
size: .
D: TRBD2
V: TRBV29-1
CDR3: CSVSGASGTYNEQFF
DNA: TGCAGCGTCTCTGGGGCTAGCGGGACATACAATGAGCAGTTCTTC

J: TRBJ1-2
size: .
D: .
V: TRBV19
CDR3: CASGGLVYGYTF
DNA: TGTGCCAGTGGTGGGTTAGTCTATGGCTACACCTTC

J: TRBJ2-7
size: .
D: .
V: TRBV28
CDR3: CASSSGGQGEQYF
DNA: TGTGCCAGCAGTTCCGGGGGCCAGGGGGAGCAGTACTTC

J: TRBJ2-1
size: once
D: .
V: TRBV11-2
CDR3: CASSPGGGAYNEQFF
DNA: TGTGCCAGCAGCCCAGGGGGAGGCGCCTACAATGAGCAGTTCTTC

J: TRBJ2-1
size: once
D: TRBD1
V: TRBV19
CDR3: CASSPPGQGGNEQFF
DNA: TGTGCCAGTAGTCCACCGGGACAGGGAGGCAATGAGCAGTTCTTC

J: TRBJ2-7
size: .
D: TRBD2
V: TRBV4-1
CDR3: CASSPWGRGGEQYF
DNA: TGCGCCAGCAGCCCGTGGGGTCGGGGAGGGGAGCAGTACTTC

J: TRBJ2-7
size: few
D: .
V: TRBV28
CDR3: CASRPSPHEQYF
DNA: TGTGCCAGCAGACCAAGCCCCCACGAGCAGTACTTC

J: TRBJ1-5
size: .
D: .
V: TRBV6-5
CDR3: CASSQQGGNQPQHF
DNA: TGTGCCAGCAGTCAACAGGGTGGTAATCAGCCCCAGCATTTT

J: TRBJ2-7
size: once
D: .
V: TRBV11-2
CDR3: CASSLGQGSSYEQYF
DNA: TGTGCCAGCAGCTTAGGGCAGGGGAGCTCCTACGAGCAGTACTTC

J: TRBJ2-3
size: .
D: .
V: TRBV27
CDR3: CASSPPPGTDTQYF
DNA: TGTGCCAGCAGCCCCCCCCCGGGGACAGATACGCAGTATTTT

J: TRBJ1-5
size: .
D: .
V: TRBV6-5
CDR3: CASSYSAGNNQPQHF
DNA: TGTGCCAGCAGTTACTCGGCAGGGAATAATCAGCCCCAGCATTTT

J: TRBJ2-7
size: .
D: TRBD2
V: TRBV11-2
CDR3: CASSPPGLAGGNSYEQYF
DNA: TGTGCCAGCAGTCCACCGGGACTAGCGGGAGGGAACTCCTACGAGCAGTACTTC

J: TRBJ2-7
size: once
D: .
V: TRBV29-1
CDR3: CSIGGTGYEQYF
DNA: TGCAGCATTGGCGGTACGGGTTACGAGCAGTACTTC

J: TRBJ2-2
size: .
D: .
V: TRBV27
CDR3: CASSLSPGNTGELFF
DNA: TGTGCCAGCAGTTTATCCCCAGGGAACACCGGGGAGCTGTTTTTT

J: TRBJ1-2
size: .
D: .
V: TRBV7-9
CDR3: CASSSSRGHYGYTF
DNA: TGTGCCAGCAGCTCCTCTCGGGGGCATTATGGCTACACCTTC

J: TRBJ2-3
size: .
D: .
V: TRBV6-5
CDR3: CASSPGPGDTQYF
DNA: TGTGCCAGCAGCCCGGGACCGGGGGATACGCAGTATTTT

J: TRBJ2-7
size: once
D: TRBD1
V: TRBV7-9
CDR3: CASSLGVTGNDEQYF
DNA: TGTGCCAGCAGCTTAGGGGTGACAGGGAATGACGAGCAGTACTTC

J: TRBJ2-7
size: .
D: .
V: TRBV6-5
CDR3: CASSLIGQSSYEQYF
DNA: TGTGCCAGCAGTTTGATAGGACAGAGCTCCTACGAGCAGTACTTC

J: TRBJ1-5
size: .
D: .
V: TRBV11-3
CDR3: CASSLGGVRQPQHF
DNA: TGTGCCAGCAGCTTAGGAGGGGTGAGACAGCCCCAGCATTTT